A single sample is the source of the 22 T cell receptor beta chains below, sequenced in a study of OX40 agonist ivuxolimab in advanced cancers. Measured with immunoSEQ multiplex PCR; TCRdb has only the in-frame clones, and not every one. The sample has around 63,000 clones; more than 70% are singletons. Sequencing used CD4+ or CD8+ T cells sorted from blood, obtained in a trial of the OX40 agonist ivuxolimab. These TCRs come from an adult with an advanced solid tumor such as melanoma, head and neck, liver or kidney cancer.

The CDR3 here is CASSLDPSLANYGYTF. CDR3 sequence (DNA): TGTGCCAGCAGCTTAGATCCGAGCCTAGCTAACTATGGCTACACCTTC. This sequence joins TRBV11-2 and TRBJ1-2; D gene uncertain. Trimming stripped 0 bases from V and 0 bases from J, with 11 bases between. CDR3 length equals 16 residues. The germline V gene has CDR1 SGHAT and CDR2 FQNNGV.

The chain combines TRBV10-3 with TRBJ2-1; 8 bases are shared with TRBD2. CDR3 length equals 16 residues. Trimming at V came to 1 base and at J to 8 bases, leaving 10 bases not matched to a gene. The germline gives CDR1 ENHRY, CDR2 SYGVKD. CDR3 residues: CAISEFGLAVQDEQFF. The CDR3 DNA is TGTGCCATCAGTGAGTTCGGACTAGCCGTGCAGGATGAGCAGTTCTTC.

This rearrangement joins TRBV10-1 to TRBJ2-3, with 7 bases identical to TRBD2. CDR1 is WNHNN, CDR2 SYGVQD, per germline (reference sequence). Trimming removed 3 bases from V and 3 bases from J; junction bases left unmatched: 6. The CDR3 is 15 residues long. CDR3 in amino acids: CASSDRSGATDTQYF. The CDR3 nucleotides are TGCGCCAGCAGTGATAGGAGCGGGGCGACAGATACGCAGTATTTT.

The genes are TRBV7-9 and TRBJ2-5; D unclear. CDR1 and CDR2 (germline): SEHNR, FQNEAQ (reference sequence). V was trimmed by 1 base and J by 8 bases, leaving 11 bases between them. The CDR3 covers 13 residues. This CDR3 is CASSLVPVETQYF. In nucleotides, the CDR3 is TGTGCCAGCAGCTTAGTACCCGTTGAAACCCAGTACTTC.

The chain joins TRBV30 to TRBJ1-1; D is unclear. The CDR3 is 13 residues long. Germline V gives CDR1 GTSNPN, CDR2 SVGIG (reference sequence). V lost 0 bases, J lost 1 base, and 6 bases lay in between. The CDR3 spells CAWSVQGNTEAFF. In nucleotides, the CDR3 is TGTGCCTGGAGTGTACAAGGGAACACTGAAGCTTTCTTT.

This chain connects TRBV6-5 to TRBJ1-1, with D possibly TRBD1 on 6 matching bases. In germline, CDR1 is MNHEY, CDR2 SVGAGI. This CDR3 comprises 12 residues. V was clipped by 5 bases and J by 4 bases, with 8 bases between them. This chain's CDR3 is CASSPGATEAFF. The CDR3 DNA reads as TGTGCCAGCAGTCCGGGGGCCACTGAAGCTTTCTTT.

This clone was counted once. This rearrangement joins TRBV6-6 to TRBJ1-2; a possible D gene is TRBD1 (6 bases). CDR1 and CDR2 (germline): MNHNY, SVGAGI (reference sequence). The CDR3 spans 12 residues. The V end lost 8 bases, the J end lost 7 bases, and 14 bases lay between the germline ends. CDR3 sequence: CASGPGAGGYTF. The CDR3 coding sequence is TGTGCCAGCGGCCCGGGGGCAGGTGGCTACACCTTC.

The chain uses TRBV5-1 and TRBJ1-3; the D is unclear. Trimming cost V 4 bases and J 2 bases, with 13 bases left between them. There are 15 residues in the CDR3. From germline, CDR1 is SGHRS and CDR2 YFSETQ. As DNA, the CDR3 is TGCGCCAGCAGCCGAGGTTTAGAGCCTGGAAACACCATATATTTT. Protein: CASSRGLEPGNTIYF.

This clone was observed a handful of times. CDR3 DNA: TGTGCTAGTGGTTTGGACAGGGACCACCGGGGCGAGGGGGCCAACGTCCTGACTTTC. This gives the protein CASGLDRDHRGEGANVLTF. The rearrangement joins TRBV12-5 to TRBJ2-6, with D perhaps matching TRBD1 (6 bases). Per germline, CDR1 LGHNT and CDR2 FRNRAP. The CDR3 totals 19 residues. V was clipped by 1 base and J by 4 bases, with 20 bases between them.

The chain is built from TRBV5-1 and TRBJ2-6, with TRBD1 matching over 8 bases. J lost 2 bases, V lost 1 base, and 5 bases had no gene match. CDR3 size: 17 residues. CDR1 is SGHRS, CDR2 YFSETQ, per germline. The CDR3 region has the DNA TGCGCCAGCAGCTTGAGGCCAGGGGGCGCTGGGGCCAACGTCCTGACTTTC. As protein: CASSLRPGGAGANVLTF.

This sequence joins TRBV7-9 and TRBJ2-2, with TRBD1 identical over 9 bases. Germline trimming cut 5 bases from V and 5 bases from J; bases unmatched to any gene: 9. CDR3 length equals 16 residues. Looked up from germline, CDR1 is SEHNR and CDR2 is FQNEAQ (reference sequence). CDR3: CASSAPGTGYTGELFF. CDR3 nucleotides: TGTGCCAGCAGCGCGCCCGGGACAGGGTATACCGGGGAGCTGTTTTTT.

The rearrangement links TRBV6-1 to TRBJ1-3, with D uncertain. CDR1 is MNHNS, CDR2 SASEGT, per germline. The CDR3 has 14 amino acids. V lost 1 base, J lost 0 bases, and 4 bases lay in between. CDR3 region: CASSEGSSGNTIYF. The CDR3 DNA sequence: TGTGCCAGCAGTGAAGGGAGCTCTGGAAACACCATATATTTT.

The chain has TRBV5-8 and TRBJ2-7, with D perhaps matching TRBD1 (6 bases). This CDR3 is built from 16 residues. Trimming cost V 0 bases and J 5 bases, with 18 bases left between them. Germline V CDR1 and CDR2: SGHTS, YDEGEE. Here the CDR3 DNA reads TGTGCCAGCAGCTTGGGGGACGGGACATCTATCCACGAGCAGTACTTC. Protein: CASSLGDGTSIHEQYF.

This clone was counted a single time. This chain links TRBV10-2 with TRBJ1-5; weak D call: TRBD1 (5 bases). V was clipped by 4 bases and J by 0 bases, with 7 bases between them. CDR1 is WSHSY, CDR2 SAAADI, per germline. CDR3 length: 14 amino acids. The CDR3 DNA reads TGCGCCAGCAGTGGGGGGGGTAGCAATCAGCCCCAGCATTTT. It codes for CASSGGGSNQPQHF.

This clone was recorded only once. The rearrangement joins TRBV10-3 to TRBJ2-4, with 9 bases that match TRBD1. This CDR3 has 15 residues. Germline CDR1 is ENHRY and CDR2 is SYGVKD. V shed 0 bases and J 6 bases; nucleotides not matched to a gene: 3. The CDR3 is CAISESTGQGNIQYF. The CDR3 region has the DNA TGTGCCATCAGTGAGTCAACGGGACAGGGAAACATTCAGTACTTC.

V is TRBV10-2 and J is TRBJ1-1, with 10 bases matching TRBD1. CDR1 is WSHSY and CDR2 is SAAADI in the germline V gene. There are 14 residues in the CDR3. V shed 8 bases, J shed 0 bases, and the junction held 3 bases outside the gene matches. The CDR3 region has the DNA TGCGCCAGCGGGGGACAGGGGATGAACACTGAAGCTTTCTTT. It codes for CASGGQGMNTEAFF.

This chain links TRBV2 with TRBJ1-4; 8 bases align to TRBD1. The germline gives CDR1 SNHLY, CDR2 FYNNEI. The trim removed 7 bases at V and 3 bases at J, leaving 4 bases unmatched. This CDR3 is built from 14 residues. The CDR3 loop reads CASIPTGANEKLFF. CDR3 coding DNA: TGTGCCAGCATTCCGACAGGGGCTAATGAAAAACTGTTTTTT. The complete variable domain, with remaining parts taken from reference TRBV2 and TRBJ1-4, reads EPEVTQTPSHQVTQMGQEVILRCVPISNHLYFYWYRQILGQKVEFLVSFYNNEISEKSEIFDDQFSVERPDGSNFTLKIRSTKLEDSAMYFCASIPTGANEKLFFGSGTQLSVL.

The chain joins TRBV2 to TRBJ2-7; D is ambiguous. V shed 8 bases and J shed 4 bases, with 12 bases lying between them. Germline values: CDR1 SNHLY, CDR2 FYNNEI. CDR3 size: 12 residues. The CDR3 here is CASCQVQYEQYF. The CDR3 DNA reads as TGTGCCAGCTGCCAGGTCCAGTACGAGCAGTACTTC. Drawing the rest from reference TRBV2 and TRBJ2-7, the complete variable domain is EPEVTQTPSHQVTQMGQEVILRCVPISNHLYFYWYRQILGQKVEFLVSFYNNEISEKSEIFDDQFSVERPDGSNFTLKIRSTKLEDSAMYFCASCQVQYEQYFGPGTRLTVT.

The genes are TRBV5-1 and TRBJ1-2; TRBD1 agrees at 7 bases. V trimming: 2 bases; J trimming: 5 bases; junction bases outside the gene matches: 6. CDR3 length equals 14 residues. CDR1 and CDR2 (germline): SGHRS, YFSETQ. This CDR3 is CASSFETGNYGYTF. DNA for the CDR3: TGCGCCAGCAGCTTTGAGACAGGGAATTATGGCTACACCTTC.

The chain uses TRBV2 and TRBJ2-7; TRBD1 matches 7 bases. The trim removed 2 bases at V and 4 bases at J, leaving 5 bases unmatched. The CDR3 runs to 14 residues. Looked up from germline, CDR1 is SNHLY and CDR2 is FYNNEI. The CDR3 region is CASSERGRGYEQYF. Written as DNA, the CDR3 is TGTGCCAGCAGTGAAAGGGGGCGCGGGTACGAGCAGTACTTC.

This clone was observed a single time. The rearrangement joins TRBV14 to TRBJ2-1; 8 bases fit TRBD2. With V trimmed by 4 bases and J by 3 bases, 8 bases remained unmatched. The CDR3 covers 16 residues. Looked up from germline, CDR1 is SGHDN and CDR2 is FVKESK. The CDR3 bases are TGTGCCAGCAGCCGGGACGGGGGGGCCATCTACAATGAGCAGTTCTTC. It is translated as CASSRDGGAIYNEQFF.

In its sample, this clone was seen once. The chain carries TRBV4-1 and TRBJ2-7; D is undetermined. V shed 4 bases and J shed 2 bases, with 15 bases lying between them. The CDR3 contains 15 residues. Germline assignment: CDR1 MGHRA and CDR2 YSYEKL. This chain's CDR3 is CASSLNVAGAYEQYF. The CDR3 DNA reads as TGCGCCAGCAGCCTAAATGTGGCAGGAGCCTACGAGCAGTACTTC.